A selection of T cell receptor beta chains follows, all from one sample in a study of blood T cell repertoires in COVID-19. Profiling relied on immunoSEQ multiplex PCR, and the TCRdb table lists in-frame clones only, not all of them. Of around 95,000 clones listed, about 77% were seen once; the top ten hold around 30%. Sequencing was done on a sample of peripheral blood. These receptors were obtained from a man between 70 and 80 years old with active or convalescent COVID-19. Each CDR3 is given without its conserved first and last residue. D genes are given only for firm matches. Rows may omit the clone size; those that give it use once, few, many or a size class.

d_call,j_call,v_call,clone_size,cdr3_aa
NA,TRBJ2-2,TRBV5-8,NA,ASSFGDNVNTGELF
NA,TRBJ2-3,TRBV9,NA,ASSVGRVDDTQY
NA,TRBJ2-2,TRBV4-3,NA,ASSQARGTKLF
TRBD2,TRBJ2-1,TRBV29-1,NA,SVDRTSGGDEQF
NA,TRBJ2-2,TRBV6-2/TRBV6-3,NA,ASSYHLFWGRNTGELF
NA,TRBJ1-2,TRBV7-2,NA,ASSPQAGVGHGYT
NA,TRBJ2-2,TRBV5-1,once,ASRGLAATGELF
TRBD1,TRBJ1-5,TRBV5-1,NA,ASSLGQGASQPQH
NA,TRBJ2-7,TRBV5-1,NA,ASSLGGGVNEQY
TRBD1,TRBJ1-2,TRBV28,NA,ASRSTGNGYT
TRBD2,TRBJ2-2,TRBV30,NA,AWNLAGAVGELF
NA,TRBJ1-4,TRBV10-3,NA,AISPFGAGSNEKLF
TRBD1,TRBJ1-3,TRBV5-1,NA,ASSLGETGFSGNTIY
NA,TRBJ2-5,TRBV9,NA,ASAPQASVQETQY
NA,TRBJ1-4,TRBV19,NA,ASSMGRIATNEKLF
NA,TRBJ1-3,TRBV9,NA,ASSVATGRGAGNTIY
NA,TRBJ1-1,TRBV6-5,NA,ASSYRRTSHDTEAF
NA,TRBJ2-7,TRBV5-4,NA,ASSLEGGSNEQY
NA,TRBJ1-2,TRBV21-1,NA,ASVCSGRGYGYT
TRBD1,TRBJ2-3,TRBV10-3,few,ATTGVSRTDTQY
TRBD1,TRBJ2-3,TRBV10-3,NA,AISGTGTDSSDTQY
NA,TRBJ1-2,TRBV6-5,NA,ASSYSDSLMAYGYT
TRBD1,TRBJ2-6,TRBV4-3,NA,ASSLSPTGGSGANVLT
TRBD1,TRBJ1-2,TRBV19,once,ASRPPRGQAFGGYT